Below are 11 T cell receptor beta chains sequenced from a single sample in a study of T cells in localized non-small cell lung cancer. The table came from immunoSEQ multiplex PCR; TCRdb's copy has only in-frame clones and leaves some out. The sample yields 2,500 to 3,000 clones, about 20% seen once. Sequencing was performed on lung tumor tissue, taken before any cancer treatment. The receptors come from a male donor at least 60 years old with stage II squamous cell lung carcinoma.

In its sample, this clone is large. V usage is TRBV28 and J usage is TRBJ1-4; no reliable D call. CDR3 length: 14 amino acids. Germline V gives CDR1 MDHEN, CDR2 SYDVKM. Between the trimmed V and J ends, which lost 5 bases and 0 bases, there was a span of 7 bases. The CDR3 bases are TGTGCCAGCAGTGACGGGGCAACTAATGAAAAACTGTTTTTT. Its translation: CASSDGATNEKLFF.

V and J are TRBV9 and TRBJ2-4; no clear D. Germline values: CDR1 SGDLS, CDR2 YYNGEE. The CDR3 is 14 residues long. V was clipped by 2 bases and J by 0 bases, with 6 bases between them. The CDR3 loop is CASSVGLAKNIQYF. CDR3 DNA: TGTGCCAGCAGCGTTGGGCTAGCCAAAAACATTCAGTACTTC.

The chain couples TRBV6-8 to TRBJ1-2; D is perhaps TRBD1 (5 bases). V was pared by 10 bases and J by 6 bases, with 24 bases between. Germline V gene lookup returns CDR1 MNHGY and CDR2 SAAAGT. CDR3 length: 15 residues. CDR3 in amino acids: CAISASDSISHGYTF. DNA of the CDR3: TGTGCCATCAGCGCCTCCGACAGTATTTCCCATGGCTACACCTTC.

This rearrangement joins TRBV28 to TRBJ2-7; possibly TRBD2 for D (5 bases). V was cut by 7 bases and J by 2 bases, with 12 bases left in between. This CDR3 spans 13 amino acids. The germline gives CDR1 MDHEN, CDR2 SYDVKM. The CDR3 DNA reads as TGTGCCAGCACCTTCGGGGTGGCCTACGAGCAGTACTTC. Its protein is CASTFGVAYEQYF.

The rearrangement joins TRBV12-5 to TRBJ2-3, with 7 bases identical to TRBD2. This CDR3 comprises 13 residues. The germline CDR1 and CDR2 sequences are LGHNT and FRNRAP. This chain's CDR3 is CASGAGAQDTQYF. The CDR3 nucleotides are TGTGCCAGCGGGGCGGGAGCGCAAGATACGCAGTATTTT.

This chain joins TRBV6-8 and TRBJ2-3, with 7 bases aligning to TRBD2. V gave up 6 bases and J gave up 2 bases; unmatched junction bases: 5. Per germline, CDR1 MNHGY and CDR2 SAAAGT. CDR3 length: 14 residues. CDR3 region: CASSRGGPTDTQYF. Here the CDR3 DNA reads TGTGCCAGCAGCCGGGGAGGGCCCACAGATACGCAGTATTTT.

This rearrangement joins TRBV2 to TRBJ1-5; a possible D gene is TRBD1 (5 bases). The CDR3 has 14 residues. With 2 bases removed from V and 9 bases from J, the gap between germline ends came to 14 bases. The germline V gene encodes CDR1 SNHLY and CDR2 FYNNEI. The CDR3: CASSEPQGVWPQHF. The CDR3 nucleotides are TGTGCCAGCAGTGAACCCCAGGGTGTTTGGCCCCAGCATTTT.

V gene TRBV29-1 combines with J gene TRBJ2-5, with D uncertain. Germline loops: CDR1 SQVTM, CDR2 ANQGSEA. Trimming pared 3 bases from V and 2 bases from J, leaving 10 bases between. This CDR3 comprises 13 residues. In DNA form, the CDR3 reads TGCAGCGTTGAGTGGTGGGGACAAGAGACCCAGTACTTC. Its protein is CSVEWWGQETQYF.

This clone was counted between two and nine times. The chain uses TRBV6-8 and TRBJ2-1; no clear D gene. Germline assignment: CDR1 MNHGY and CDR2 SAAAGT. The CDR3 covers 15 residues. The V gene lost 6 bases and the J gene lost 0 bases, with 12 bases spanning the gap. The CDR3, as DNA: TGTGCCAGCAGGCAGTACCCCAGCTCCTACAATGAGCAGTTCTTC. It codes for CASRQYPSSYNEQFF.

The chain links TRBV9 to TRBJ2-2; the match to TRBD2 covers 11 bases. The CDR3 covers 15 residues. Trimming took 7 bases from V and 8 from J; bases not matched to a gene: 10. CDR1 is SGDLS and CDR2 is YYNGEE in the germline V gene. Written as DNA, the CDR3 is TGTGCCAGCGATATAGCGGGAGGGCCTGGTGGGGAGCTGTTTTTT. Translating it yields CASDIAGGPGGELFF.

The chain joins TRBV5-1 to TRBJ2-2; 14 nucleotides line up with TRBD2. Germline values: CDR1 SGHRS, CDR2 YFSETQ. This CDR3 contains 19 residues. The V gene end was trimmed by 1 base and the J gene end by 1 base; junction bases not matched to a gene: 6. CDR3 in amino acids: CASSLHGTSGGENTGELFF. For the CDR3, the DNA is TGCGCCAGCAGCTTGCACGGGACTAGCGGGGGCGAGAACACCGGGGAGCTGTTTTTT.